The 21 T cell receptor beta chains below come from one sample, sequenced in a study of cytomegalovirus exposure and HLA in healthy donors. The PCR used 60 Vbeta and 13 Jbeta primers. Libraries were prepared by immunoSEQ multiplex PCR; TCRdb keeps only in-frame clonotypes and omits some of them. The top ten hold roughly 15% of the sample, which has approximately 220,000 clones, around 80% seen once. The specimen sequenced was PBMCs. The source of these receptors is a man aged 35-49 years in good health and CMV-seronegative.

The sample holds a few counts of this clone. The chain is built from TRBV11-2 and TRBJ1-1; TRBD1 might be the D (6 bases). V lost 2 bases and J 5 bases, leaving 15 bases between the germline ends. CDR1 is SGHAT and CDR2 is FQNNGV in the germline V gene. The CDR3 covers 15 residues. CDR3 residues: CASSLPTGWETEAFF. The CDR3 DNA reads as TGTGCCAGCAGCTTACCGACAGGTTGGGAGACTGAAGCTTTCTTT.

This clone was recorded only once. This chain uses TRBV6-1 with TRBJ2-4, with 9 bases that match TRBD1. This CDR3 region has 19 residues. With 2 bases clipped from V and 0 bases from J, the junction kept 11 bases outside the gene matches. Germline V lookup: CDR1 MNHNS, CDR2 SASEGT. The CDR3 is CASSERGQGWIGAKNIQYF. CDR3 DNA: TGTGCCAGCAGTGAAAGGGGACAGGGATGGATAGGAGCCAAAAACATTCAGTACTTC.

This clone is a singleton in its sample. The chain joins TRBV5-5 to TRBJ1-5; D is perhaps TRBD1 (5 bases). Germline CDR1 and CDR2: SGHKS and YYEKEE (reference sequence). The CDR3 is 15 residues long. The germline V and J ends were trimmed by 2 bases and 7 bases, with 16 bases remaining between them. CDR3: CASSFLGQGGQPQHF. DNA of the CDR3: TGTGCCAGCAGCTTCCTGGGCCAGGGTGGACAGCCCCAGCATTTT.

The chain has TRBV6-1 and TRBJ1-2; 8 bases agree with TRBD1. The CDR3 extends over 15 amino acids. Trimming at V came to 0 bases and at J to 5 bases, leaving 5 bases not matched to a gene. Germline V gene sequence: CDR1 MNHNS, CDR2 SASEGT. CDR3 DNA: TGTGCCAGCAGTGAAGCGTCGAGGACAGGGTATGGCTACACCTTC. The encoded protein is CASSEASRTGYGYTF.

The CDR3: CASSLDQVRETQYF. CDR3 bases: TGTGCCAGCAGCTTAGATCAGGTCCGGGAGACCCAGTACTTC. This chain uses TRBV7-2 with TRBJ2-5, with D uncertain. This CDR3 spans 14 amino acids. Per the germline V gene, CDR1 is SGHTA and CDR2 is FQGNSA. The V end was cut by 1 base, the J end by 5 bases, with 11 bases between.

The count of this clone is one. The chain uses TRBV28 and TRBJ2-7; D is ambiguous. The CDR3 spans 13 residues. Germline assignment: CDR1 MDHEN and CDR2 SYDVKM. Trimming cost V 2 bases and J 5 bases, with 10 bases left between them. The DNA for the CDR3 is TGTGCCAGCAGTTTAGGATACGGAGACGAGCAGTACTTC. Translated, it gives CASSLGYGDEQYF.

The V call is TRBV6-1, the J call TRBJ2-1; TRBD2 might be the D (6 bases). Trimming shortened V by 5 bases and J by 15 bases, and 8 bases separated the two germline ends. This CDR3 spans 9 amino acids. Germline CDR1 and CDR2: MNHNS and SASEGT. The CDR3 sequence: CASSPGRFF. In nucleotides, the CDR3 is TGTGCCAGCAGTCCCGGGAGGTTCTTC.

This chain joins TRBV28 and TRBJ1-2; D possibly corresponds to TRBD1 (6 bases). This CDR3 comprises 13 residues. Germline V CDR1 and CDR2: MDHEN, SYDVKM. Trimming removed 8 bases from V and 2 bases from J, with 12 bases in between. The CDR3: CASSWGGNYGYTF. Here the CDR3 DNA reads TGTGCCAGCTCTTGGGGGGGCAACTATGGCTACACCTTC.

V and J are TRBV28 and TRBJ1-2; D might be TRBD1 (5 bases). Germline V gene lookup returns CDR1 MDHEN and CDR2 SYDVKM. The CDR3 spans 15 residues. The V end lost 1 base, the J end lost 1 base, and 10 bases lay between the germline ends. CDR3 bases: TGTGCCAGCAGTTTATTACGGGGGGGTAACTATGGCTACACCTTC. The encoded protein is CASSLLRGGNYGYTF.

The chain combines TRBV7-2 with TRBJ2-6; the D is unclear. The CDR3 sequence is 15 residues long. Trimming removed 5 bases at V and 4 bases at J, with 12 bases between. CDR1 and CDR2 from the germline V gene are SGHTA and FQGNSA. CDR3 in DNA: TGTGCCAGCAGCCAGCTGGCGGCAGGGGCCAACGTCCTGACTTTC. Translating it yields CASSQLAAGANVLTF.

This chain joins TRBV28 and TRBJ2-2; possible D gene TRBD1, 6 bases. Germline V gives CDR1 MDHEN, CDR2 SYDVKM. This CDR3 is 16 amino acids long. V dropped 5 bases and J dropped 2 bases, with 15 bases sitting between them. The CDR3: CASSRTPGVNTGELFF. The CDR3 nucleotides are TGTGCCAGCAGTCGAACGCCAGGGGTTAACACCGGGGAGCTGTTTTTT.

The chain has TRBV5-1 and TRBJ2-4; perhaps TRBD1 as D (6 bases). V was clipped by 1 base and J by 6 bases, with 14 bases between them. The CDR3 runs to 15 residues. Germline V CDR1 and CDR2: SGHRS, YFSETQ. The chain's CDR3 is CASSLFTGMRNIQYF. The CDR3 region has the DNA TGCGCCAGCAGCTTGTTCACAGGGATGAGAAACATTCAGTACTTC.

J is TRBJ1-6 and V is TRBV7-8; 8 bases fit TRBD1. Trimming cost V 2 bases and J 11 bases; bases outside gene matches: 11. The CDR3 is made up of 16 amino acids. From germline, CDR1 is SGHVS and CDR2 FQNEAQ. In DNA form, the CDR3 reads TGTGCCAGCAGCTTATCAGGGGGCGCAGCGCTGACACCCCTCCACTTT. This gives the protein CASSLSGGAALTPLHF.

This clone was seen more than once but under ten times. The chain couples TRBV7-6 to TRBJ2-4; TRBD1 matches at 9 bases. The ends lost 1 base at V and 6 bases at J; junction bases unmatched: 7. The CDR3 has 16 amino acids. The germline CDR1 and CDR2 sequences are SGHVS and FNYEAQ. The CDR3 bases are TGTGCCAGCAGCTTAGGGGGGACAGGGACCAGAAACATTCAGTACTTC. The encoded protein is CASSLGGTGTRNIQYF.

This sequence joins TRBV9 and TRBJ2-7; perhaps TRBD2 as D (6 bases). Per germline, CDR1 SGDLS and CDR2 YYNGEE. Trimming cost V 0 bases and J 3 bases, with 13 bases left between them. The length of the CDR3 is 15 residues. The CDR3 protein is CASSVAAGTNYEQYF. CDR3 nucleotides: TGTGCCAGCAGCGTAGCTGCGGGAACCAACTACGAGCAGTACTTC.

CDR3 nucleotide sequence: TGTGCCAGCAGTGAAACGGGTAGCGGGAGAGCCCAGTACTTC. Amino acids: CASSETGSGRAQYF. The chain uses TRBV6-1 and TRBJ2-5; 9 bases match TRBD2. Looked up from germline, CDR1 is MNHNS and CDR2 is SASEGT. CDR3 length: 14 residues. J was trimmed by 9 bases and V by 2 bases; bases with no gene match: 7.

This clone was recorded a few times. The rearrangement links TRBV15 to TRBJ2-7; 7 nucleotides match TRBD2. Germline-derived CDR1 and CDR2 are LNHNV and YYDKDF (reference sequence). This CDR3 region has 16 residues. V shed 5 bases, J shed 3 bases, and the junction held 13 bases outside the gene matches. The CDR3 nucleotides are TGTGCCACCAGCGATCGGACCGGGACTACGGGCTACGAGCAGTACTTC. This codes for CATSDRTGTTGYEQYF. Full variable domain (rest looked up from reference TRBV15 and TRBJ2-7): DAMVIQNPRYQVTQFGKPVTLSCSQTLNHNVMYWYQQKSSQAPKLLFHYYDKDFNNEADTPDNFQSRRPNTSFCFLDIRSPGLGDTAMYLCATSDRTGTTGYEQYFGPGTRLTVT.

The table lists this clone with a few counts. This chain uses TRBV7-8 with TRBJ2-5, with 11 positions matching TRBD2. The DNA end favors TRBJ2-7, so the J call may be wrong. The CDR3 extends over 16 amino acids. The V gene's germline CDR1 is SGHVS and CDR2 FQNEAQ. CDR3 residues: CASSFETSGTSYEQYF. Here the CDR3 DNA reads TGTGCCAGCAGCTTTGAGACTAGCGGGACGTCCTACGAGCAGTACTTC.

This clone showed up just a few times. The chain recombines TRBV7-9 with TRBJ1-4; no clear D. In germline, CDR1 is SEHNR, CDR2 FQNEAQ (reference sequence). The CDR3 sequence is 15 residues long. V dropped 5 bases and J dropped 0 bases, with 10 bases sitting between them. The DNA of the CDR3 is TGTGCCAGCAGCATCCGGAGCGCAACTAATGAAAAACTGTTTTTT. Residues: CASSIRSATNEKLFF.

V gene TRBV7-9 combines with J gene TRBJ2-5; weak D call: TRBD2 (5 bases). V shed 2 bases and J shed 2 bases, with 9 bases lying between them. The V gene's germline CDR1 is SEHNR and CDR2 FQNEAQ (reference sequence). The CDR3 is 14 amino acids. The CDR3 reads CASSLSDSQETQYF. The CDR3 DNA is TGTGCCAGCAGCTTATCGGACTCTCAAGAGACCCAGTACTTC. Combining the CDR3 with reference TRBV7-9 and TRBJ2-5 gives the whole variable domain DTGVSQNPRHKITKRGQNVTFRCDPISEHNRLYWYRQTLGQGPEFLTYFQNEAQLEKSRLLSDRFSAERPKGSFSTLEIQRTEQGDSAMYLCASSLSDSQETQYFGPGTRLLVL.

For this clone: This specimen includes other DNA sequences encoding the same CDR3. The chain links TRBV7-3 to TRBJ2-2; 7 nucleotides line up with TRBD1. Per germline, CDR1 SGHTA and CDR2 FQGTGA. The V segment lost 5 bases and the J segment 2 bases; nucleotides outside the gene matches: 5. This CDR3 contains 15 residues. CDR3 protein: CASSPGTANTGELFF. The CDR3 DNA is TGTGCCAGCAGCCCCGGGACAGCCAACACCGGGGAGCTGTTTTTT.